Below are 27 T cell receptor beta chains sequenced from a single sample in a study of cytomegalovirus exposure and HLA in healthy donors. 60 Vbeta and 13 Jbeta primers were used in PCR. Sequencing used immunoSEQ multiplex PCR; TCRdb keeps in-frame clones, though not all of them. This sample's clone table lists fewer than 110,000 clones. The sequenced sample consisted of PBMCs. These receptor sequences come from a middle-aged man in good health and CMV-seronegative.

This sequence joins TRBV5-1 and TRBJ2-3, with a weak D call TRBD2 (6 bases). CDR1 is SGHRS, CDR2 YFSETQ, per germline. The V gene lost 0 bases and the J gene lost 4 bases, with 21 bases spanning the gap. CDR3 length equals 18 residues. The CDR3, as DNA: TGCGCCAGCAGCTTGGCCTACGAACATACTAGCCGTCCAGATACGCAGTATTTT. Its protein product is CASSLAYEHTSRPDTQYF. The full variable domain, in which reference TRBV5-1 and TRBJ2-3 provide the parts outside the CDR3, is KAGVTQTPRYLIKTRGQQVTLSCSPISGHRSVSWYQQTPGQGLQFLFEYFSETQRNKGNFPGRFSGRQFSNSRSEMNVSTLELGDSALYLCASSLAYEHTSRPDTQYFGPGTRLTVL.

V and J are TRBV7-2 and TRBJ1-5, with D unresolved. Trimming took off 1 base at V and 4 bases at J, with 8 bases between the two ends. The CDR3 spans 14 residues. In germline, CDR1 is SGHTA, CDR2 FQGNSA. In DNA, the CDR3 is TGTGCCAGCAGCTTAGGGGTGCGGAATCAGCCCCAGCATTTT. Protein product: CASSLGVRNQPQHF.

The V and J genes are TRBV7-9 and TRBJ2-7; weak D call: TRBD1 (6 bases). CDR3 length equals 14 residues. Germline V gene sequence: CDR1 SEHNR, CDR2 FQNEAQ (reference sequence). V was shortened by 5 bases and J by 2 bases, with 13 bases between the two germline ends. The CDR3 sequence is CASSRGGGAYEQYF. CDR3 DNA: TGTGCCAGCAGCCGAGGGGGTGGAGCCTACGAGCAGTACTTC.

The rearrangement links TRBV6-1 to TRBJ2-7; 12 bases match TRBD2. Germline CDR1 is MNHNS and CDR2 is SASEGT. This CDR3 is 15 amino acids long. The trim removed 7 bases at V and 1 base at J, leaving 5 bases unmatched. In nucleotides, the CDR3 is TGTGCCAGCACCGGACTAGCGGGGATATCCTACGAGCAGTACTTC. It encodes CASTGLAGISYEQYF.

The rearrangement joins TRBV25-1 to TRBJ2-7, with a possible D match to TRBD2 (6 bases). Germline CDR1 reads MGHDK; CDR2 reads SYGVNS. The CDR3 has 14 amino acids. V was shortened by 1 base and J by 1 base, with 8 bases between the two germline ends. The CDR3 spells CASSESGVSYEQYF. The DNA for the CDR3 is TGTGCCAGCAGTGAATCGGGGGTTTCCTACGAGCAGTACTTC.

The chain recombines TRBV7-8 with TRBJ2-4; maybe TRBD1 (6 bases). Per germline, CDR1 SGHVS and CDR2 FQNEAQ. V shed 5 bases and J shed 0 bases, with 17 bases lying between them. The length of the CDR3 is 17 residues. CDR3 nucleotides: TGTGCCAGCAGCCGTGCCCTGGACAGACTAGCCAAAAACATTCAGTACTTC. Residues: CASSRALDRLAKNIQYF.

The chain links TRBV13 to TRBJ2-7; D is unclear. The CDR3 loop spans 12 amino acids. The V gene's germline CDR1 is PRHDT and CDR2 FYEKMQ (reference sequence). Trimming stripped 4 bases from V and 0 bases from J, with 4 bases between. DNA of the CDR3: TGTGCCAGCAGCTCTACCTCCTACGAGCAGTACTTC. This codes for CASSSTSYEQYF.

The CDR3 nucleotides read TGTGCCAGCAGCGTCGATAGCGTTTCCTACGAGCAGTACTTC. Translation: CASSVDSVSYEQYF. The V and J genes are TRBV9 and TRBJ2-7; a weak D match, TRBD2 (5 bases). V was trimmed by 2 bases and J by 1 base, leaving 10 bases between them. CDR3 length equals 14 residues. Germline CDR1 and CDR2: SGDLS and YYNGEE.

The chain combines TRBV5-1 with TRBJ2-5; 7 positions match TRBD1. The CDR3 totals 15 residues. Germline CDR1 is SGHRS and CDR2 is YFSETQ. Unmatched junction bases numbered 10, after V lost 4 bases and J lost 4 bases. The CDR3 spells CASSPRLAGGETQYF. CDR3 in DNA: TGCGCCAGCAGCCCTCGTTTGGCAGGGGGAGAGACCCAGTACTTC.

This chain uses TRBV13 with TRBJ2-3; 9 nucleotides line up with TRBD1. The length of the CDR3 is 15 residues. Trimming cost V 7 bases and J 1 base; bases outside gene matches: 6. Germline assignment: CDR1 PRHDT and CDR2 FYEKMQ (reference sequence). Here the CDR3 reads CASTRRDRGTDTQYF. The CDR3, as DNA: TGTGCCAGCACTCGTCGGGACAGGGGCACAGATACGCAGTATTTT.

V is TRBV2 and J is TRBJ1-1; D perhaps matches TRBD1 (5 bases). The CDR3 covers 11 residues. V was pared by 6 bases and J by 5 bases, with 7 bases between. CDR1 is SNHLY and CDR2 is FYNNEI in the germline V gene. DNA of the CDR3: TGTGCCAGCAGAGGGGTGACTGAAGCTTTCTTT. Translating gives CASRGVTEAFF.

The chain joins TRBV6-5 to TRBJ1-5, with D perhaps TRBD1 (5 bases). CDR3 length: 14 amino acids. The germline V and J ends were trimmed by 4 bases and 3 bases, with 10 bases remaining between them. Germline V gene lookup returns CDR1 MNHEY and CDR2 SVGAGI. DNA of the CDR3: TGTGCCAGCAGTTCCGGGGGGTTCAATCAGCCCCAGCATTTT. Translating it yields CASSSGGFNQPQHF.

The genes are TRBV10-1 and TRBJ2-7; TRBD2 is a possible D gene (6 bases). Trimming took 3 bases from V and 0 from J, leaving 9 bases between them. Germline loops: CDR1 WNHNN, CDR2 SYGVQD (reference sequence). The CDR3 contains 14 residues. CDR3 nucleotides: TGCGCCAGCAGTGAATCGGGAGTCTCCTACGAGCAGTACTTC. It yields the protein CASSESGVSYEQYF.

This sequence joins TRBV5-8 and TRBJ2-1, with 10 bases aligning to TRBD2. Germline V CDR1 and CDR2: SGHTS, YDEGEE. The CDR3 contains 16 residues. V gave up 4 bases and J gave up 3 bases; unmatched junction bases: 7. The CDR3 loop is CASSLSGTSDYNEQFF. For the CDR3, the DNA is TGTGCCAGCAGCCTTTCCGGGACTAGCGACTACAATGAGCAGTTCTTC.

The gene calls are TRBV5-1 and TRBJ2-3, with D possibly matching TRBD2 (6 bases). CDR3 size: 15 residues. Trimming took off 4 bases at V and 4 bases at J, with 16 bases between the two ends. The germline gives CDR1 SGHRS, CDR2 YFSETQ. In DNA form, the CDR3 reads TGCGCCAGCAGCCGGGGGACCTCCCTTCCAGATACGCAGTATTTT. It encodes CASSRGTSLPDTQYF.

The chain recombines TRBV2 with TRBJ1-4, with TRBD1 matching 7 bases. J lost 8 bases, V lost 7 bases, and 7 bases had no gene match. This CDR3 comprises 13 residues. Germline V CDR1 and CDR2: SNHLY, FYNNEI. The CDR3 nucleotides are TGTGCCAGCAACGGACAGGCGGGGGAAAAACTGTTTTTT. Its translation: CASNGQAGEKLFF.

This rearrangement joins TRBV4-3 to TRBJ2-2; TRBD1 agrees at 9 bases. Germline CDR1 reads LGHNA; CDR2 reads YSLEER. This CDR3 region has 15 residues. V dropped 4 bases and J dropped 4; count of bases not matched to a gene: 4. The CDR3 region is CASSLTGGLTGELFF. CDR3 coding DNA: TGCGCCAGCAGCCTTACAGGGGGCCTCACCGGGGAGCTGTTTTTT.

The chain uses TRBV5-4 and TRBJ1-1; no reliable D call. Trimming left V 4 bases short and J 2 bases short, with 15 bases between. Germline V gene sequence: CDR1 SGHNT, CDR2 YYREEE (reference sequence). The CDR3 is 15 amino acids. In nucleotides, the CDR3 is TGTGCCAGCAGCCCAGGAGGACTCTCTAACACTGAAGCTTTCTTT. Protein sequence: CASSPGGLSNTEAFF.

In DNA form, the CDR3 reads TGTGCCAGCAGCATACTAGCGGGAGTAAGCACAGATACGCAGTATTTT. This encodes CASSILAGVSTDTQYF. The chain couples TRBV7-2 to TRBJ2-3; 11 bases line up with TRBD2. V was pared by 5 bases and J by 0 bases, with 4 bases of the junction left unmatched. Per germline, CDR1 SGHTA and CDR2 FQGNSA. The CDR3 loop spans 16 amino acids.

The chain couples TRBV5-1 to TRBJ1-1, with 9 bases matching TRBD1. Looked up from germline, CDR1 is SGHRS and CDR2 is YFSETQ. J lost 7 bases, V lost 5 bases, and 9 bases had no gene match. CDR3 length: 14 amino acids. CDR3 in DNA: TGCGCCAGCAGGACGGACAGGGGAATTAATGAAGCTTTCTTT. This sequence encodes CASRTDRGINEAFF.

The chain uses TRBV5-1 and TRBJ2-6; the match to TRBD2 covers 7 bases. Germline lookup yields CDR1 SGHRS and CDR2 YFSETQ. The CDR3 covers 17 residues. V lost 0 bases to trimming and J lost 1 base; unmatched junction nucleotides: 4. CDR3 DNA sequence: TGCGCCAGCAGCTTGGGATGGGGGGGTTCTGGGGCCAACGTCCTGACTTTC. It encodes CASSLGWGGSGANVLTF.

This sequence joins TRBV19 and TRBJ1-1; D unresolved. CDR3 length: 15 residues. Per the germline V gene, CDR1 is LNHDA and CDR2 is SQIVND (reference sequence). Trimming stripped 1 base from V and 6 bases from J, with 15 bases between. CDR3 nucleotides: TGTGCCAGTAGTATAGCCCTGGGCCGGCTTTCTGAAGCTTTCTTT. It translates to CASSIALGRLSEAFF.

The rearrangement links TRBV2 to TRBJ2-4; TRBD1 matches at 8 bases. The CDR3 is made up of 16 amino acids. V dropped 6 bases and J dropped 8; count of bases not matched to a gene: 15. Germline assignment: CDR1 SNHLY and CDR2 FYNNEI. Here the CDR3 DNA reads TGTGCCAGCAGCGCGACGACAGGGGAAGCAGTTCACATTCAGTACTTC. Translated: CASSATTGEAVHIQYF.

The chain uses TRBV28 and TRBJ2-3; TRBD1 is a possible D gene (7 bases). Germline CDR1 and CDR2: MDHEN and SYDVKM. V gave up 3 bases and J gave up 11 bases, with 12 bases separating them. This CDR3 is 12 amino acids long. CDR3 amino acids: CASSLRDSRQYF. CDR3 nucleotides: TGTGCCAGCAGTTTGCGGGACAGCAGGCAGTATTTT.

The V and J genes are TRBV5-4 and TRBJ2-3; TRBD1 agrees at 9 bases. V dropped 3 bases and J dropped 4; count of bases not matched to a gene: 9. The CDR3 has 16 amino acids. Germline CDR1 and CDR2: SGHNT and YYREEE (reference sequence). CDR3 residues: CASSSGGQGGSDTQYF. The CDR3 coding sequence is TGTGCCAGCAGCTCCGGGGGACAGGGAGGGTCAGATACGCAGTATTTT.

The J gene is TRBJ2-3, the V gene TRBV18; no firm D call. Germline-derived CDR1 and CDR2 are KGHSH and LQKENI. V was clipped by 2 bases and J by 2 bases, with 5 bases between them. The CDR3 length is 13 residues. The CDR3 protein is CASSPGTTDTQYF. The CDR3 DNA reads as TGTGCCAGCTCACCAGGCACCACAGATACGCAGTATTTT.

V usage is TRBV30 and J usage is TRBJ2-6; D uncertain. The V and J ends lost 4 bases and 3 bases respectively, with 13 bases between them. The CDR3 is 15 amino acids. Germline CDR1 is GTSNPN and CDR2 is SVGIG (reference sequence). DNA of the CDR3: TGTGCCTGGACCCCGCCAGCTAGTGGGGCCAACGTCCTGACTTTC. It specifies CAWTPPASGANVLTF.